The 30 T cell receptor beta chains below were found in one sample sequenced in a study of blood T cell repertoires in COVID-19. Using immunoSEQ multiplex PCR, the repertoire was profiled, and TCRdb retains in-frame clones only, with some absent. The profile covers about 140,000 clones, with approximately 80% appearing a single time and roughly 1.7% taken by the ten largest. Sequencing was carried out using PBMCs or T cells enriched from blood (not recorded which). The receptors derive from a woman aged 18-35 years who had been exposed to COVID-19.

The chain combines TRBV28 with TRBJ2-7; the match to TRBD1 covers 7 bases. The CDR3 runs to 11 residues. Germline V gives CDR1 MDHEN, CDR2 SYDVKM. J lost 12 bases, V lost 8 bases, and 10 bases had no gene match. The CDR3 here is CASGDRFQRYF. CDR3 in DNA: TGTGCCAGCGGGGACAGATTTCAACGGTACTTC.

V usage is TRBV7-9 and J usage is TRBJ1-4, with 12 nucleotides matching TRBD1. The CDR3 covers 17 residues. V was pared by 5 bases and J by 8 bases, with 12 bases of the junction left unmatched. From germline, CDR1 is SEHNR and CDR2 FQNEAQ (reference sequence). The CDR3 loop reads CASSQRGTGGVREKLFF. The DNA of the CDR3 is TGTGCCAGCAGCCAACGTGGGACAGGGGGCGTAAGAGAAAAACTGTTTTTT.

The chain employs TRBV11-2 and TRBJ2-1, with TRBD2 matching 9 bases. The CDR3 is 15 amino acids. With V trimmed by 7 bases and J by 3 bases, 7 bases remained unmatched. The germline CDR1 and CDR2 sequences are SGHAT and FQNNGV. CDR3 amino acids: CASMLAGSVYNEQFF. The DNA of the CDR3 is TGTGCCAGCATGCTAGCGGGATCGGTCTACAATGAGCAGTTCTTC.

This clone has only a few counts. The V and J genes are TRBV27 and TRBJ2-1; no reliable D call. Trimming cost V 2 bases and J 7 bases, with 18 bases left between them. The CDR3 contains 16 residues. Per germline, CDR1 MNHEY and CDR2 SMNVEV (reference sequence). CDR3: CASSLGSAIARNEQFF. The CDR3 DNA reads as TGTGCCAGCAGTTTAGGGTCGGCGATAGCTAGAAATGAGCAGTTCTTC.

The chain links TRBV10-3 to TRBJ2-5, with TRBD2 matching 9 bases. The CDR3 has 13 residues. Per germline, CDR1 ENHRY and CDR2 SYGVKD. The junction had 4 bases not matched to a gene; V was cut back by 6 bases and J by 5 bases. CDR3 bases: TGTGCCATCAGGGGACTAGCTGGTGAGACCCAGTACTTC. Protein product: CAIRGLAGETQYF.

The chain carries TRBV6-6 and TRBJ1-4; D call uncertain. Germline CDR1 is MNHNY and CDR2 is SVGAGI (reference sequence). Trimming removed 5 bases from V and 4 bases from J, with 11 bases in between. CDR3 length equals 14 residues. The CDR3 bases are TGTGCCAGCAGTCCCCGGAGGAATAATGAAAAACTGTTTTTT. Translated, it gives CASSPRRNNEKLFF.

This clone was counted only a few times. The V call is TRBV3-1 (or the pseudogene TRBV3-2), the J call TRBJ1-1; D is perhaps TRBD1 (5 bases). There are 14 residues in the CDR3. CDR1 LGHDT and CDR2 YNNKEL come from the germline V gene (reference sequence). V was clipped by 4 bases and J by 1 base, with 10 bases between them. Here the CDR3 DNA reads TGTGCCAGCAGCCCTGGACACGCGAACACTGAAGCTTTCTTT. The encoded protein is CASSPGHANTEAFF.

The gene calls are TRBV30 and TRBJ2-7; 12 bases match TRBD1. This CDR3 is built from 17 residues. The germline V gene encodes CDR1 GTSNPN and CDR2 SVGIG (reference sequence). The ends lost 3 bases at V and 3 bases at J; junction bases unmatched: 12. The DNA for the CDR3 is TGTGCCTGGAGAGACCCTCGGGACAGGGGGCGATTCTACGAGCAGTACTTC. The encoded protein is CAWRDPRDRGRFYEQYF.

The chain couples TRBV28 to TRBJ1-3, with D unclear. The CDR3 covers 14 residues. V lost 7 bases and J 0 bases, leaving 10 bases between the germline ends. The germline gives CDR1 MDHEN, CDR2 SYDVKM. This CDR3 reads CASTTVGSGNTIYF. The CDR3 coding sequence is TGTGCCAGCACAACAGTAGGCTCTGGAAACACCATATATTTT. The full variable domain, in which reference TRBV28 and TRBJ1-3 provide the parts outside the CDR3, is DVKVTQSSRYLVKRTGEKVFLECVQDMDHENMFWYRQDPGLGLRLIYFSYDVKMKEKGDIPEGYSVSREKKERFSLILESASTNQTSMYLCASTTVGSGNTIYFGEGSWLTVV.

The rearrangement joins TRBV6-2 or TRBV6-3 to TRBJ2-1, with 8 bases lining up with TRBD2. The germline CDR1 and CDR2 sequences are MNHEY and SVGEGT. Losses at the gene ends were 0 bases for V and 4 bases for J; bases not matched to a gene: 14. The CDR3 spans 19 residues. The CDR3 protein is CASSYSMVRVSGTYNEQFF. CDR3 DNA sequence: TGTGCCAGCAGTTACTCGATGGTAAGGGTTAGCGGGACGTACAATGAGCAGTTCTTC.

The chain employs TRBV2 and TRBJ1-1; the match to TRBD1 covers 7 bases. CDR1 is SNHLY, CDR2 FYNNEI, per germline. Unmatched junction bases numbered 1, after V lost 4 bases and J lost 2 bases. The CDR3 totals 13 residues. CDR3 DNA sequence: TGTGCCAGCAGTGGGGACAGTAACACTGAAGCTTTCTTT. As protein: CASSGDSNTEAFF.

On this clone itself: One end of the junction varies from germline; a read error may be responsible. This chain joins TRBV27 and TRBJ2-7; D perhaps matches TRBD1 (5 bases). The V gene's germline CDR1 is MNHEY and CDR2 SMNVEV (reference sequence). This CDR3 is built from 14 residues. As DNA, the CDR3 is TGTGCCAGCAGTCTATCGACAGTACCCTACGAGCAGTACTTC. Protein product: CASSLSTVPYEQYF.

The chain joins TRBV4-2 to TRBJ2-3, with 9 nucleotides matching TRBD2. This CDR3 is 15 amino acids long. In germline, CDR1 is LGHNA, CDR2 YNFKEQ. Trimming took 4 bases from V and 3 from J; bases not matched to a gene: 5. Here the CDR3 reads CASSLAGEVTDTQYF. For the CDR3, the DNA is TGTGCCAGCAGCCTAGCGGGAGAAGTGACAGATACGCAGTATTTT.

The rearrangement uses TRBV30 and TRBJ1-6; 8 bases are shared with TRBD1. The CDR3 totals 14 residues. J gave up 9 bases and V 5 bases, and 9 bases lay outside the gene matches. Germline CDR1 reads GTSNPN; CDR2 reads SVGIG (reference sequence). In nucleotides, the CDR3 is TGTGCCTGGCAGGGGGCGGAACTTAGTTCACCCCTCCACTTT. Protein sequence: CAWQGAELSSPLHF. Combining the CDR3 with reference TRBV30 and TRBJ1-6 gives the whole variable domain SQTIHQWPATLVQPVGSPLSLECTVEGTSNPNLYWYRQAAGRGLQLLFYSVGIGQISSEVPQNLSASRPQDRQFILSSKKLLLSDSGFYLCAWQGAELSSPLHFGNGTRLTVT.

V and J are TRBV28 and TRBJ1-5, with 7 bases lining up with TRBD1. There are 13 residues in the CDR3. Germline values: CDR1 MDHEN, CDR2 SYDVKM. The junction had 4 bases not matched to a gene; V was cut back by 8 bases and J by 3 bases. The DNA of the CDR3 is TGTGCCAGCGAGGGACAGAACAATCAGCCCCAGCATTTT. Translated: CASEGQNNQPQHF.

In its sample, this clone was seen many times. In nucleotides, the CDR3 is TGTGCCAGCAGCCTACCACAGGGGTGCTACACCTTC. Its protein product is CASSLPQGCYTF. The chain joins TRBV3-1 (or the pseudogene TRBV3-2) to TRBJ1-2; 7 positions match TRBD1. This CDR3 region has 12 residues. Germline values: CDR1 LGHDT, CDR2 YNNKEL (reference sequence). Trimming removed 4 bases from V and 9 bases from J; junction bases left unmatched: 5.

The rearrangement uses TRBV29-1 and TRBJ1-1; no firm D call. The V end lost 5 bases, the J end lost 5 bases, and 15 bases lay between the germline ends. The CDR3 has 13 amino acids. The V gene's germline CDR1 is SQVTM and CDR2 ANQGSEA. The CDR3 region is CSVSRKIATEAFF. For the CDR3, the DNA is TGCAGCGTTAGCAGAAAAATAGCTACTGAAGCTTTCTTT. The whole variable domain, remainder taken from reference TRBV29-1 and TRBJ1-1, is SAVISQKPSRDICQRGTSLTIQCQVDSQVTMMFWYRQQPGQSLTLIATANQGSEATYESGFVIDKFPISRPNLTFSTLTVSNMSPEDSSIYLCSVSRKIATEAFFGQGTRLTVV.

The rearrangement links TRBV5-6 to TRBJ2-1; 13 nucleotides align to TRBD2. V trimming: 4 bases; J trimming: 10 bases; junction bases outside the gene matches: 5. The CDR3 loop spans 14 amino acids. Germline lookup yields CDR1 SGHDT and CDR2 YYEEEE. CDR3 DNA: TGTGCCAGCAGCGTACCGGGACTAGCGGGAGAGCAGTTCTTC. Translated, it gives CASSVPGLAGEQFF.

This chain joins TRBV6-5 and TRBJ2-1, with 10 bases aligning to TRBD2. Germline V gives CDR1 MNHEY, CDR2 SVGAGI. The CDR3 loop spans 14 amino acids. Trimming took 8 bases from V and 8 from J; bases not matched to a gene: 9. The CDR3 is CASRRSSGSDEQFF. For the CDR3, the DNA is TGTGCCAGCCGAAGGTCTAGCGGGAGCGATGAGCAGTTCTTC.

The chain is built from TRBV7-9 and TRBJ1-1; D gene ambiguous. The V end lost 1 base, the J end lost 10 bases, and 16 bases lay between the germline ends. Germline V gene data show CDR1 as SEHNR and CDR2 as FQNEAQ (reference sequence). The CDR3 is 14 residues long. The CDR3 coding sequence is TGTGCCAGCAGCTTAGGGGTACAGCTTAATCTAGCTTTCTTT. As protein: CASSLGVQLNLAFF.

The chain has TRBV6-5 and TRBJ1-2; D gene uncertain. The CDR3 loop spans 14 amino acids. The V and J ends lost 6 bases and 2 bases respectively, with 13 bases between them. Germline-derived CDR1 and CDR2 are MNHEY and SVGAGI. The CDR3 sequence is CASRDRAGNYGYTF. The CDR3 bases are TGTGCCAGCAGAGACCGAGCCGGGAACTATGGCTACACCTTC.

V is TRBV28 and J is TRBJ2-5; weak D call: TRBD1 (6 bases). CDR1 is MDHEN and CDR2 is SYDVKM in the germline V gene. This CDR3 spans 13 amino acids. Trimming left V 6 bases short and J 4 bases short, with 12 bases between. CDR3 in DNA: TGTGCCAGCAGAACCACAGGGTTAGAGACCCAGTACTTC. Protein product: CASRTTGLETQYF.

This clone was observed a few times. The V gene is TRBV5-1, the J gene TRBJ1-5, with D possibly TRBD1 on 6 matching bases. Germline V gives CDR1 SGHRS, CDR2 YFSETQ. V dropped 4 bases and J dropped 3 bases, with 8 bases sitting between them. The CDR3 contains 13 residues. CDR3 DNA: TGCGCCAGCAGCGGGGGCCACAATCAGCCCCAGCATTTT. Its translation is CASSGGHNQPQHF.

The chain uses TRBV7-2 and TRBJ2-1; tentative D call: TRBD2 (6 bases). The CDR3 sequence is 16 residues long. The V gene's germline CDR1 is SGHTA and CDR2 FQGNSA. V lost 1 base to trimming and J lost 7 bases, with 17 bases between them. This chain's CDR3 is CASSLESLGLLNEQFF. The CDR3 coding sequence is TGTGCCAGCAGCTTAGAATCTCTAGGACTACTGAATGAGCAGTTCTTC.

The CDR3 protein is CASSQDIGTSYTEAFF. CDR3 nucleotide sequence: TGCGCCAGCAGCCAAGATATAGGGACATCATACACTGAAGCTTTCTTT. The rearrangement joins TRBV4-3 to TRBJ1-1, with a weak D call TRBD1 (6 bases). There are 16 residues in the CDR3. Germline-derived CDR1 and CDR2 are LGHNA and YSLEER. Trimming cost V 0 bases and J 3 bases, with 14 bases left between them.

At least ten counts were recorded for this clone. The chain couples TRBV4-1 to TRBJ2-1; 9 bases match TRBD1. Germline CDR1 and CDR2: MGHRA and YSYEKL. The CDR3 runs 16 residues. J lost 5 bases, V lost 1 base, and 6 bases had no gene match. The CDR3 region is CASSQVGTGRNNEQFF. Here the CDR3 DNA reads TGCGCCAGCAGCCAAGTTGGGACAGGGAGAAACAATGAGCAGTTCTTC.

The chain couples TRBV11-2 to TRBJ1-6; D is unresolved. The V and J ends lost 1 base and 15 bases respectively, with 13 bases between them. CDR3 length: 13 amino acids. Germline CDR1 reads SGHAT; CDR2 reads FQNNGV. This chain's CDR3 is CASSLGPREDLHF. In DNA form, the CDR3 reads TGTGCCAGCAGCTTAGGTCCCCGGGAAGACCTCCACTTT. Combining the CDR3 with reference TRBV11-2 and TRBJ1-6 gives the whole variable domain EAGVAQSPRYKIIEKRQSVAFWCNPISGHATLYWYQQILGQGPKLLIQFQNNGVVDDSQLPKDRFSAERLKGVDSTLKIQPAKLEDSAVYLCASSLGPREDLHFGNGTRLTVT.

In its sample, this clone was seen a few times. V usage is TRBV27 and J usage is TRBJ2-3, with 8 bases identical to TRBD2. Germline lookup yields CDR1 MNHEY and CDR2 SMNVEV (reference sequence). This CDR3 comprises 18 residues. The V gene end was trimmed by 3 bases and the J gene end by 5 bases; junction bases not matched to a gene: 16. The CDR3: CASSFVRFKAGVGDTQYF. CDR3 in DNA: TGTGCCAGCAGTTTCGTACGATTTAAAGCGGGAGTAGGAGATACGCAGTATTTT.

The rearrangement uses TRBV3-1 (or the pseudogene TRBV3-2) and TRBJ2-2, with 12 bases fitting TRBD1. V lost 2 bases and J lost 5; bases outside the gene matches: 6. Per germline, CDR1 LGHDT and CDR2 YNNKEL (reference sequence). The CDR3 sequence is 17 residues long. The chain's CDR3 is CASSQPGQGARTGELFF. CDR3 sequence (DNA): TGTGCCAGCAGCCAACCGGGACAGGGGGCGCGAACCGGGGAGCTGTTTTTT.

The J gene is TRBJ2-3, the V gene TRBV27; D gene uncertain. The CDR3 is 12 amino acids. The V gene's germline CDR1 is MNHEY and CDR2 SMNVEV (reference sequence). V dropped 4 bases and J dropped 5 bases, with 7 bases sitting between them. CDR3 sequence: CASSSLGDTQYF. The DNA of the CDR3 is TGTGCCAGCAGTTCCCTAGGAGATACGCAGTATTTT.